The clone carrying this TCR beta chain has more than one count but fewer than ten. CDR1 is SGHTA and CDR2 is FQGTGA in the germline V gene. This CDR3 region has 15 residues. Trimming removed 0 bases from V and 4 bases from J, with 12 bases in between. This entry comes from a study of blood T cell repertoires in COVID-19. Assay used: immunoSEQ multiplex PCR; TCRdb lists only in-frame clones, some missing. The sample gives about 370,000 clones, 89% of which show up once; approximately 1.5% is in the top ten. J is TRBJ1-1 and V is TRBV7-3; D is unresolved. The TCR comes from a woman younger than 45 who had recovered from COVID-19. Material for sequencing was PBMCs or T cells enriched from blood (not recorded which). The CDR3 spells CASSLTPTGSTEAFF. The CDR3 nucleotides are TGTGCCAGCAGCTTAACCCCGACGGGATCCACTGAAGCTTTCTTT.